One sample yielded the 3 T cell receptor beta chains listed below, sequenced in a study of blood T cell repertoires in COVID-19. The protocol was immunoSEQ multiplex PCR, while the TCRdb copy is restricted to in-frame clones and leaves out a portion. In the table there are about 86,000 clones, roughly 83% of which are singletons. Sequencing was carried out using peripheral blood. The receptors here all came from a woman of 80 years or more with active or convalescent COVID-19.

The chain uses TRBV5-1 and TRBJ2-2, with D maybe TRBD2 (6 bases). CDR1 is SGHRS, CDR2 YFSETQ, per germline. Deletions cut 2 bases from V and 4 bases from J, with 18 bases between. This CDR3 comprises 17 residues. CDR3 amino acids: CASSFSKLARITGELFF. DNA for the CDR3: TGCGCCAGCAGCTTCAGTAAACTAGCCCGAATCACCGGGGAGCTGTTTTTT.

This chain joins TRBV18 and TRBJ1-4; perhaps TRBD1 as D (5 bases). Germline V gives CDR1 KGHSH, CDR2 LQKENI. V was shortened by 2 bases and J by 4 bases, with 14 bases between the two germline ends. This CDR3 spans 16 amino acids. The CDR3 reads CASSPSQGGVNEKLFF. The CDR3 nucleotides read TGTGCCAGCTCACCAAGTCAGGGAGGTGTTAATGAAAAACTGTTTTTT.

This clone was found a few times. The chain is built from TRBV11-2 and TRBJ2-2, with a tentative D call TRBD2 (5 bases). CDR3 length equals 14 residues. Germline lookup yields CDR1 SGHAT and CDR2 FQNNGV. Trimming shortened V by 8 bases and J by 0 bases, and 10 bases separated the two germline ends. The chain's CDR3 is CASGQTTNTGELFF. The CDR3 coding sequence is TGTGCCAGCGGCCAGACTACGAACACCGGGGAGCTGTTTTTT.